This is a list of T cell receptor beta chains from one sample in a study of T-cell reconstitution after alpha-beta-depleted transplantation in children. One entry per CDR3 protein results from TCRdb running MiXCR on the PCR reads. Of more than 400,000 distinct CDR3 sequences listed, 10% to 12% are singletons. Sequences were derived from PBMCs, mostly from graft donor cells, sampled 180 days after TCRalphabeta/CD19-depleted stem cell transplant. The receptors were gathered from a female patient aged 2 to 10 who had a stem cell transplant for aplastic anemia, so the T cells may come from the graft donor. The CDR3 runs from the conserved cysteine through the conserved F or W.

>TRBV5-6
CASSLTALTEAFF
>TRBV29-1
CSAGTSGANVLTF
>TRBV12-3/TRBV12-4
CASSGTGYEQFF
>TRBV14
CASSRRRQGGYEQYF
>TRBV7-9
CASSAGQGAGKNIQYF
>TRBV28
CASSVHVWGVNGYTF
>TRBV28
CASSGADRGLYEQYF
>TRBV20-1
CSASPSSDTQYF
>TRBV27
CASSPYRSGYSYNEQFF
>TRBV4-3
CASSQGGVGPYEQYF
>TRBV18
CASSRQDGDTQYF
>TRBV15
CATSRDRGIYNEQFF
>TRBV4-3
CASSQDLVRLSGSYNEQFF